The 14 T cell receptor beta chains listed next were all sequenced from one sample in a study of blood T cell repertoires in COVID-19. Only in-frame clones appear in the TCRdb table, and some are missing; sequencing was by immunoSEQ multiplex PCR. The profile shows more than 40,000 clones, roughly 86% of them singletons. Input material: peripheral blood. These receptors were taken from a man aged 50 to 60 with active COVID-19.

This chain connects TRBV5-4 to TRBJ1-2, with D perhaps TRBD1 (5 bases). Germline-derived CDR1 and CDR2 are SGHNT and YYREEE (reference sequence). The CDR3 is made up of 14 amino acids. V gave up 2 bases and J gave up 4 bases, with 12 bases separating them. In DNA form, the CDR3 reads TGTGCCAGCAGCTTACTGACAGCCCCCTATGGCTACACCTTC. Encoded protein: CASSLLTAPYGYTF.

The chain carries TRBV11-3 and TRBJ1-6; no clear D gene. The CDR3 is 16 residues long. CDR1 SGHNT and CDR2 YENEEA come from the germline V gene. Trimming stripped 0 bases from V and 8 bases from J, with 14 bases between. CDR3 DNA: TGTGCCAGCAGCTTAGATCAACCCGGAGGACATTCACCCCTCCACTTT. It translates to CASSLDQPGGHSPLHF.

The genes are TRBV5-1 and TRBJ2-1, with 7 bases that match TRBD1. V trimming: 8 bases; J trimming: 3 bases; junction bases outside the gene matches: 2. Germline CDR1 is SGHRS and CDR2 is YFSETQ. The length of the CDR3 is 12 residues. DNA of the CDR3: TGCGCCAGTGGGGACAGCTACAATGAGCAGTTCTTC. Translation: CASGDSYNEQFF. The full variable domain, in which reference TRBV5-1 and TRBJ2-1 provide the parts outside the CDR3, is KAGVTQTPRYLIKTRGQQVTLSCSPISGHRSVSWYQQTPGQGLQFLFEYFSETQRNKGNFPGRFSGRQFSNSRSEMNVSTLELGDSALYLCASGDSYNEQFFGPGTRLTVL.

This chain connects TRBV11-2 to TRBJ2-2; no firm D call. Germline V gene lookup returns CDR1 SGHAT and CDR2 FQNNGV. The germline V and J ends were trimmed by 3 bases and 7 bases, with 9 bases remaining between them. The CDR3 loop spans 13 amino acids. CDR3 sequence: CASSFRSVGELFF. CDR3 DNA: TGTGCCAGCAGCTTTAGGAGCGTCGGGGAGCTGTTTTTT.

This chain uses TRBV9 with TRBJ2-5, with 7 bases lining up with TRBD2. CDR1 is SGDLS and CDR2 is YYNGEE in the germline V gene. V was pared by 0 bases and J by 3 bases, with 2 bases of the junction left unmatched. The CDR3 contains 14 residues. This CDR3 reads CASSVAGGKETQYF. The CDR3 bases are TGTGCCAGCAGCGTAGCCGGGGGGAAAGAGACCCAGTACTTC.

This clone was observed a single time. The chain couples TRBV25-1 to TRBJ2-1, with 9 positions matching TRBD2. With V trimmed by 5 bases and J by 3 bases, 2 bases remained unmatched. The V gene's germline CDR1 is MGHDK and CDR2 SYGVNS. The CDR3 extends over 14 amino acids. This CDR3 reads CASSQTSGYNEQFF. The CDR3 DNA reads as TGTGCCAGCAGTCAGACTAGCGGCTACAATGAGCAGTTCTTC.

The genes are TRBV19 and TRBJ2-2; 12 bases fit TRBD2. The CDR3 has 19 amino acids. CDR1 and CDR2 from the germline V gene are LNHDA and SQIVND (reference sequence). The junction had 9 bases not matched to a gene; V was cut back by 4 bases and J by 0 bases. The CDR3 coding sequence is TGTGCCAGTAGTAGGCTAGCGGGAGGGCCGGTGGCGAACACCGGGGAGCTGTTTTTT. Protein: CASSRLAGGPVANTGELFF.

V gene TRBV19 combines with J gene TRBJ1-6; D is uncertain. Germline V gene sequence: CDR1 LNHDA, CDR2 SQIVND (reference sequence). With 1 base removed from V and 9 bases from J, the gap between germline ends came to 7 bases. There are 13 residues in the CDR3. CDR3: CASSIAVTSPLHF. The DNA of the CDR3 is TGTGCCAGTAGTATAGCGGTTACTTCACCCCTCCACTTT.

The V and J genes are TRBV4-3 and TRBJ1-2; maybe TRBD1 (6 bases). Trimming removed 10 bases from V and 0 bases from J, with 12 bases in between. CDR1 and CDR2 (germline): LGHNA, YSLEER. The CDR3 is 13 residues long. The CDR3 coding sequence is TGCGCCACCAGAGGGGGAGCTAACTATGGCTACACCTTC. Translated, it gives CATRGGANYGYTF.

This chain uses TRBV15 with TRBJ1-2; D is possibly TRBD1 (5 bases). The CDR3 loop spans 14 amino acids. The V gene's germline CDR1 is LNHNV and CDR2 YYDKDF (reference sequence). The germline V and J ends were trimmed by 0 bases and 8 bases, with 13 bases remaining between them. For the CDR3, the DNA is TGTGCCACCAGCAGAGACCAGGGAAGCGACGGCTACACCTTC. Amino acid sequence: CATSRDQGSDGYTF.

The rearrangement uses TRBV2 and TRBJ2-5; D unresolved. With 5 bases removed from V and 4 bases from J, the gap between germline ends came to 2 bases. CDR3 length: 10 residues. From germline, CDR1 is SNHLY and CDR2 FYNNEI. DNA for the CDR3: TGTGCCAGCAGTCTAGAGACCCAGTACTTC. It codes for CASSLETQYF.

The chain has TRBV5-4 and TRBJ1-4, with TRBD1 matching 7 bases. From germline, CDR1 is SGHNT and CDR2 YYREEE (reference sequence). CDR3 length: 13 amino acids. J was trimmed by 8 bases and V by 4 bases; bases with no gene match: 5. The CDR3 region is CASSQGTEEKLFF. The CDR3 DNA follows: TGTGCCAGCAGCCAAGGGACAGAAGAAAAACTGTTTTTT. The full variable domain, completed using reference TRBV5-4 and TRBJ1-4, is ETGVTQSPTHLIKTRGQQVTLRCSSQSGHNTVSWYQQALGQGPQFIFQYYREEENGRGNFPPRFSGLQFPNYSSELNVNALELDDSALYLCASSQGTEEKLFFGSGTQLSVL.

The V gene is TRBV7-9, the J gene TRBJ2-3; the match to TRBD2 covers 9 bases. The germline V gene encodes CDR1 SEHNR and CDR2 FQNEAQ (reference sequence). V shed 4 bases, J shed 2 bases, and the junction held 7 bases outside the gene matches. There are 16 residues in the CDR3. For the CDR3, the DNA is TGTGCCAGCAGCTCGCTGACTAGCGGTCCCACAGATACGCAGTATTTT. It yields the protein CASSSLTSGPTDTQYF.

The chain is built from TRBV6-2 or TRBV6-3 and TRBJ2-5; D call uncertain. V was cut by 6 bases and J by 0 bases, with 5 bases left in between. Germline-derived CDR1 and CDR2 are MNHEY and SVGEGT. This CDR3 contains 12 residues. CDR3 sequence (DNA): TGTGCCAGCAGCCCCAACCAAGAGACCCAGTACTTC. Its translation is CASSPNQETQYF.